This T cell receptor (beta chain) was retrieved from a study of blood T cell repertoires in COVID-19. In the authors' workflow: Using reference gene primer amplification, nucleated cell counts were estimated. Clones were sequenced by immunoSEQ multiplex PCR, and TCRdb holds only the in-frame ones, with some missing. V, J and clone size were drawn from that table, and D and trimming were deduced from the DNA. Of roughly 150,000 clones in the sample, around four fifths were seen once. The CDR3 totals 12 residues. The germline V and J ends were trimmed by 3 bases and 6 bases, with 11 bases remaining between them. Per germline, CDR1 SQVTM and CDR2 ANQGSEA. The participants were between roughly 18 and 89 years old and came from about two dozen US areas.

The sequence was obtained from a woman aged 40 to 49 who had recovered from COVID-19. The sample consisted of PBMCs or T cells enriched from blood (not recorded which). V gene TRBV29-1 combines with J gene TRBJ1-1; D remains ambiguous. This CDR3 reads CSVEVGGPEAFF. Written as DNA, the CDR3 is TGCAGCGTTGAGGTTGGAGGACCTGAAGCTTTCTTT.